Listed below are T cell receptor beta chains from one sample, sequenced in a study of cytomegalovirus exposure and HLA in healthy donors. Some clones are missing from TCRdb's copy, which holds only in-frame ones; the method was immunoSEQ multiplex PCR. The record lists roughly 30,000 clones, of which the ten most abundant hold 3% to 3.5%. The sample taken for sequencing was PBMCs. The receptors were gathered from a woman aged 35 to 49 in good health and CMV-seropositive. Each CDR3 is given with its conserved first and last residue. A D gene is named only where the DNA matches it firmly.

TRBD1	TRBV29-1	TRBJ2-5	TGCAGCGTTGTGCCAGGGGGTTGGGAGACCCAGTACTTC	CSVVPGGWETQYF
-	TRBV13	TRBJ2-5	TGTGCCAGCAGCTTAGGGCGGGAACAGACCCAGTACTTC	CASSLGREQTQYF
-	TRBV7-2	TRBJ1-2	TGTGCCAGCAGCCCACCTTACGAGAGCTACACCTTC	CASSPPYESYTF
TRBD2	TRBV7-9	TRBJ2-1	TGTGCCAGCGAGCGGGGCTCCTACAATGAGCAGTTCTTC	CASERGSYNEQFF
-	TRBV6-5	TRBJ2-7	TGTGCCAGCAGTCGCACAGGGGAGGATGGCGAGCAGTACTTC	CASSRTGEDGEQYF
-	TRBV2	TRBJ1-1	TGTGCCAGCAGTGGACAGATGAACACTGAAGCTTTCTTT	CASSGQMNTEAFF
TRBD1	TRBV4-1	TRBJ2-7	TGCGCCAGCAGCCAAGTCGGGACAGGGACCGACGAGCAGTACTTC	CASSQVGTGTDEQYF
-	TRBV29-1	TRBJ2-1	TGCAGCGTTGATCTTTTGGGGGCGGGAGATGAGCAGTTCTTC	CSVDLLGAGDEQFF
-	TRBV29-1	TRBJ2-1	TGCAGCGTTGGGGCAGTGATAAGGGGTGAGCAGTTCTTC	CSVGAVIRGEQFF
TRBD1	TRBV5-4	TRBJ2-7	TGTGCCAGCAGCCGGGACAGGGAGGGCGAGCAGTACTTC	CASSRDREGEQYF
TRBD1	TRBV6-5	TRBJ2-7	TGTGCCAGCAGTTACTCGGGACAGGGGGTCCACGAGCAGTACTTC	CASSYSGQGVHEQYF
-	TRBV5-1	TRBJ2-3	TGCGCCAGCAGCTTAGGGGGTCACGTGGACACAGATACGCAGTATTTT	CASSLGGHVDTDTQYF
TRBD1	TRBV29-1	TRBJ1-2	TGCAGCGTTGACGGGACAGGGCCCCTTTTCGACTATGGCTACACCTTC	CSVDGTGPLFDYGYTF
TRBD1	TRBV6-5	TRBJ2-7	TGTGCCAGCAACAAACAGGGGGCCTCCTACGAGCAGTACTTC	CASNKQGASYEQYF
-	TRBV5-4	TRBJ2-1	TGTGCCAGCAGCTTGGACCAGGGGCCCTACAATGAGCAGTTCTTC	CASSLDQGPYNEQFF
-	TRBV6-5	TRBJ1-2	TGTGCCAGCAGTTACTCGGAGGATTATGGCTACACCTTC	CASSYSEDYGYTF
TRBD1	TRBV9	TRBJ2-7	TGTGCCAGCAGCTCCTACTCCGGGACAGGGGGACACGAGCAGTACTTC	CASSSYSGTGGHEQYF
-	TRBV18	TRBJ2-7	TGTGCCAGCTCACCACAGGGGTCGAATTACGAGCAGTACTTC	CASSPQGSNYEQYF
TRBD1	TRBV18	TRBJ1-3	TGTGCCAGCTCACCGCCCAAGGGGGCCTCTGGAAACACCATATATTTT	CASSPPKGASGNTIYF
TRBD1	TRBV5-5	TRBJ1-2	TGTGCCAGCAGCTCCACTCGACAGGGGAGCTATGGCTACACCTTC	CASSSTRQGSYGYTF
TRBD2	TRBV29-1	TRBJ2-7	TGCAGCGTTGAGGGGGGGACTAGCGGGAACCCAACCTACGAGCAGTACTTC	CSVEGGTSGNPTYEQYF
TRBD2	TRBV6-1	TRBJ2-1	TGTGCCATCTCGTTAGCGGGAGTATGGAATGAGCAGTTCTTC	CAISLAGVWNEQFF
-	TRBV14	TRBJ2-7	TGTGCCAGCAGCTTTACCTACGAGCAGTACTTC	CASSFTYEQYF
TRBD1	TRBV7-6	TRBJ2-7	TGTGCCAGCAGCGAGGGGACAGGGCTCTACGAGCAGTACTTC	CASSEGTGLYEQYF
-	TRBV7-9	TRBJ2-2	TGTGCCAGCAGCTTAGTACAGACCGGGGAGCTGTTTTTT	CASSLVQTGELFF
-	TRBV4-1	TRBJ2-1	TGCGCCAGCAGCCACGGAGGGCCCAATGAGCAGTTCTTC	CASSHGGPNEQFF
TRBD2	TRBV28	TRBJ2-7	TGTGCCAGCAGCCACCTCAGACTAGCGGCTAGCTCCTACGAGCAGTACTTC	CASSHLRLAASSYEQYF
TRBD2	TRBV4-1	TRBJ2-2	TGCGCCAGCAGCTATCCGGGACTAGCGAACACCGGGGAGCTGTTTTTT	CASSYPGLANTGELFF
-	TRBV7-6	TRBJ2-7	TGTGCCAGCAGCTTAGACTTGAAGTTTCCGGGGGAGCAGTACTTC	CASSLDLKFPGEQYF
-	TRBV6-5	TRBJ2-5	TGTGCCAGCAGTTACGGAAGGGAGGAAGCGACCCAGTACTTC	CASSYGREEATQYF
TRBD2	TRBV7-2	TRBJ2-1	TGTGCCAGCAGTCCACCTAGCGGCTCCGACAATGAGCAGTTCTTC	CASSPPSGSDNEQFF
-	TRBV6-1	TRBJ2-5	TGTGCCAGCAGTGTCACCTTAACCCTACAAGAGACCCAGTACTTC	CASSVTLTLQETQYF
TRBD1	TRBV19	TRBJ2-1	TGTGCCAGTAGTCCTCGGACAGGGGTCTACAATGAGCAGTTCTTC	CASSPRTGVYNEQFF
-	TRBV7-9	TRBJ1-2	TGTGCCAGCAGCCTACGTGGGTCGACAGGCAACTATGGCTACACCTTC	CASSLRGSTGNYGYTF
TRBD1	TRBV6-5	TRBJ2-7	TGTGCCAGCAGTTCCCCAGGGGGCGGCTCCTACGAGCAGTACTTC	CASSSPGGGSYEQYF
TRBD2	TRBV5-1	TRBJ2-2	TGCGCCAGCAGCCTTACCGGGACTAGCGGGAGGGCCGTCGTCGGGGAGCTGTTTTTT	CASSLTGTSGRAVVGELFF
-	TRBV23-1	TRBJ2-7	TGCGCCAGCAGTCAATCTCTCGACTACTACGAGCAGTACTTC	CASSQSLDYYEQYF